This T cell receptor beta chain was sequenced in a study of OX40 agonist ivuxolimab in advanced cancers. Profiled with immunoSEQ multiplex PCR; TCRdb holds only in-frame clones, not every one. Of approximately 48,000 clones in the sample, 80% to 90% were seen once. Sequenced material: CD4+ or CD8+ T cells sorted from blood, taken in a trial of the OX40 agonist ivuxolimab. The source is an adult with an advanced solid tumor such as melanoma, head and neck, liver or kidney cancer.

CDR3 in DNA: TGTGCCAGCAGTTACTGGACTGAAGCTTTCTTT. It encodes CASSYWTEAFF. The genes are TRBV6-5 and TRBJ1-1; the D is unclear. The ends were cut back, 1 base at V and 5 bases at J, with 2 bases in the middle. Germline V CDR1 and CDR2: MNHEY, SVGAGI. The length of the CDR3 is 11 residues.